The source of this TCR beta chain is a study of shared clonotypes between healthy human individuals. Findings of the study overall: Clonotype sharing across donors was expected to vary with sequencing depth.

Comment on this clone: Antigen: not known.

This CDR3 has 12 residues. The V end lost 0 bases, the J end lost 5 bases, and 3 bases lay between the germline ends. Germline CDR1 and CDR2: LGHNA and YNFKEQ. The assay used deep level. The method was immunoSEQ multiplex PCR; TCRdb's version includes in-frame clones alone and lacks a portion of them. The data show about 560,000 clones, roughly four fifths seen once. Sequencing was performed on PBMCs. The J gene is TRBJ2-3, the V gene TRBV4-2; D is unresolved. The TCR was taken from a woman aged 35 to 49 in good health. Some clones in this sample may be carry-over from other donors' samples. The DNA of the CDR3 is TGTGCCAGCAGCCAAGATAAAGATACGCAGTATTTT. As protein: CASSQDKDTQYF.